This TCR beta chain derives from a study of identical twins. CDR1 is MDHEN, CDR2 SYDVKM, per germline. This CDR3 comprises 13 residues. V gave up 6 bases and J gave up 7 bases; unmatched junction bases: 6. The study's findings and limits: Without tracking the same donors, conclusions rested on cross-sectional statistical analysis. An excess of low generation probability was shown by twin-shared out-of-frame alpha sequences. Fewer insertions marked abundant cord blood beta clonotypes; young adult naive trended weakly, memory not at all.

TCRdb independently ran MiXCR on the 5' RACE reads; one entry per CDR3 protein. Altogether about 570,000 distinct CDR3 sequences are present, over 8.5% being singletons, with the ten largest covering approximately 3.2%. This clonotype was seen many times. Its target is not known. The same data also contributed to another study, on yellow fever vaccine responses in identical twins. That paper adds: Among the twins, the vaccine T cell response reportedly seemed partly convergent and partly personalized.

The chain combines TRBV28 with TRBJ2-1, with 7 bases matching TRBD2. The material sequenced was PBMCs. This TCR was recovered from a woman between 18 and 29 years old in good health. Written as DNA, the CDR3 is TGTGCCAGCAGAGTACTAGCGAGTAATGAGCAGTTCTTC. This gives the protein CASRVLASNEQFF.